Sequencing of this TCR beta chain was carried out in a study of cytomegalovirus exposure and HLA in healthy donors. Germline CDR1 MNHEY, CDR2 SVGAGI. The CDR3 consists of 13 residues. V shed 7 bases and J shed 9 bases, with 17 bases lying between them. This PCR relied on a set of 60 Vbeta primers and 13 Jbeta primers. Some clones are missing from TCRdb's copy, which holds only in-frame ones; the method was immunoSEQ multiplex PCR. The sample lists roughly 60,000 clones, approximately 80% occurring once. J is TRBJ2-3 and V is TRBV6-5; a possible D gene is TRBD2 (5 bases). Input material: PBMCs. The sequence derives from a female donor in good health and CMV-seronegative. Here the CDR3 DNA reads TGTGCCAGCAACCGGGGTGGATCTGGCACGCAGTATTTT. Translated, it gives CASNRGGSGTQYF.